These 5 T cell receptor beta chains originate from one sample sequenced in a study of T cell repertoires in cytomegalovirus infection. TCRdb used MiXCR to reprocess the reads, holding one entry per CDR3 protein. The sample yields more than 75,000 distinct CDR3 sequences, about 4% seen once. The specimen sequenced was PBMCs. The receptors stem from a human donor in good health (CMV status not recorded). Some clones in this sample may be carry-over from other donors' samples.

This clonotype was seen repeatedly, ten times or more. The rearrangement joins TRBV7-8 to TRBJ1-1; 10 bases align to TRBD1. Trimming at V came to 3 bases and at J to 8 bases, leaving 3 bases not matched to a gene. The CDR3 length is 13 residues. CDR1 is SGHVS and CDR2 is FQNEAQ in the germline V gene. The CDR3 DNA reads TGTGCCAGCAGCTTGGGACAGGGGTTGGAAGCTTTCTTT. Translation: CASSLGQGLEAFF.

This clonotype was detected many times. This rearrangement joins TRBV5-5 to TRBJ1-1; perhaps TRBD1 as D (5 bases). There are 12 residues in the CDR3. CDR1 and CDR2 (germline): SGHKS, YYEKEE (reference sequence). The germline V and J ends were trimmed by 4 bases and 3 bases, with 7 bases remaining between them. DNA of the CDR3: TGTGCCAGCAGCGGGGGGTACACTGAAGCTTTCTTT. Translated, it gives CASSGGYTEAFF.

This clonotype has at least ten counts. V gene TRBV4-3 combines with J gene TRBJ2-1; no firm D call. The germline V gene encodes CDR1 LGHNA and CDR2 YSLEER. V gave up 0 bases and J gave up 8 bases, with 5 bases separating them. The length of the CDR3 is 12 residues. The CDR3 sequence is CASSQDRDEQFF. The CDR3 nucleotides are TGCGCCAGCAGCCAAGATCGCGATGAGCAGTTCTTC.

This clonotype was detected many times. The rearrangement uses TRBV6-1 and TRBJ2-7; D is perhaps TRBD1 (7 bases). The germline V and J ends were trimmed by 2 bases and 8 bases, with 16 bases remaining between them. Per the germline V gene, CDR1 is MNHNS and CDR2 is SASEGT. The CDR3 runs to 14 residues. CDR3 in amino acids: CASSESFGGGQQYF. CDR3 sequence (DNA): TGTGCCAGCAGTGAATCTTTTGGAGGGGGCCAGCAGTACTTC.

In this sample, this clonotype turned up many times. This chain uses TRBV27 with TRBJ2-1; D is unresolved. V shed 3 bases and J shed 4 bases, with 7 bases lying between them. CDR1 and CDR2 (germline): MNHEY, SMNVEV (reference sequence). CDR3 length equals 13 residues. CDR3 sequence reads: CASSFEPYNEQFF. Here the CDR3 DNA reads TGTGCCAGCAGTTTCGAGCCATACAATGAGCAGTTCTTC.